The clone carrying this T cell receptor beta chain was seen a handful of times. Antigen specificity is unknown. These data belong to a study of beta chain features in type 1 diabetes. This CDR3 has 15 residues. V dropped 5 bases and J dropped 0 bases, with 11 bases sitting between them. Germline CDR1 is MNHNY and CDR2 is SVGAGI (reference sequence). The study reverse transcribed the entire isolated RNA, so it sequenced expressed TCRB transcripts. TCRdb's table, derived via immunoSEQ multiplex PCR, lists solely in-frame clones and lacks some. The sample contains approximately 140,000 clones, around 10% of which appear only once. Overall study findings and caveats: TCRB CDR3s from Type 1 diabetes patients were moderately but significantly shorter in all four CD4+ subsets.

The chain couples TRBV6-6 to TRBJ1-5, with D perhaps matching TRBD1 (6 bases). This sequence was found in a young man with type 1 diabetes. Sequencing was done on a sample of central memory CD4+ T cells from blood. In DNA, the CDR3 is TGTGCCAGCAGTGACAGGTCGTATAGCAATCAGCCCCAGCATTTT. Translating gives CASSDRSYSNQPQHF.